The 25 T cell receptor beta chains below all came from one sample that was sequenced in a study of cytomegalovirus exposure and HLA in healthy donors. This PCR relied on a set of 60 Vbeta primers and 13 Jbeta primers. The table came from immunoSEQ multiplex PCR; TCRdb's copy has only in-frame clones and leaves some out. This sample's table has under 65,000 clones. Sample: PBMCs. These receptors all come from a woman aged 25 to 39 in good health and CMV-seropositive.

In regard to this clone: One end of the junction is discordant with germline, which a read error may explain. The V call is TRBV30, the J call TRBJ2-5, with 12 bases matching TRBD2. This CDR3 is built from 15 residues. CDR1 is GTSNPN, CDR2 SVGIG, per germline (reference sequence). The chain's CDR3 is CAGSVGLAGSETQYF. CDR3 in DNA: TGTGCCGGGAGTGTAGGACTAGCGGGATCGGAGACCCAGTACTTC. Drawing the rest from reference TRBV30 and TRBJ2-5, the complete variable domain is SQTIHQWPATLVQPVGSPLSLECTVEGTSNPNLYWYRQAAGRGLQLLFYSVGIGQISSEVPQNLSASRPQDRQFILSSKKLLLSDSGFYLCAGSVGLAGSETQYFGPGTRLLVL.

The V gene is TRBV10-1, the J gene TRBJ1-1; 8 bases agree with TRBD1. V lost 2 bases, J lost 6 bases, and 8 bases stayed unmatched. CDR1 WNHNN and CDR2 SYGVQD come from the germline V gene (reference sequence). The CDR3 length is 15 residues. The CDR3 here is CASSEMKAGGSEAFF. DNA for the CDR3: TGCGCCAGCAGTGAGATGAAGGCAGGGGGCTCTGAAGCTTTCTTT.

The rearrangement uses TRBV30 and TRBJ2-7, with 9 bases lining up with TRBD1. Germline loops: CDR1 GTSNPN, CDR2 SVGIG (reference sequence). The V and J ends lost 5 bases and 2 bases, in that order; junction bases with no gene match: 4. The CDR3 consists of 13 residues. In nucleotides, the CDR3 is TGTGCCTGGGCTGGACAGGGGACCTACGAGCAGTACTTC. Translated: CAWAGQGTYEQYF.

This chain links TRBV29-1 with TRBJ2-1; 7 bases map to TRBD2. CDR3 length: 18 amino acids. CDR1 is SQVTM, CDR2 ANQGSEA, per germline. Trimming cost V 4 bases and J 8 bases; bases outside gene matches: 23. In DNA, the CDR3 is TGCAGCGTTGTACGAGGGCTTTTTGGGGCGGGAGCGGTGCATGAGCAGTTCTTC. The encoded protein is CSVVRGLFGAGAVHEQFF.

The V gene is TRBV6-5, the J gene TRBJ2-5, with a tentative D call TRBD1 (5 bases). The V gene lost 6 bases and the J gene lost 0 bases, with 8 bases spanning the gap. The CDR3 extends over 13 amino acids. CDR1 and CDR2 from the germline V gene are MNHEY and SVGAGI. The CDR3 spells CASRNRYQETQYF. The CDR3 coding sequence is TGTGCCAGCAGGAACAGGTACCAAGAGACCCAGTACTTC.

J is TRBJ2-7 and V is TRBV29-1; TRBD2 matches at 8 bases. The CDR3 extends over 12 amino acids. Trimming took 5 bases from V and 4 from J; bases not matched to a gene: 4. Germline CDR1 is SQVTM and CDR2 is ANQGSEA. The CDR3 sequence: CSVRTSPYEQYF. CDR3 in DNA: TGCAGCGTTCGGACTAGCCCTTACGAGCAGTACTTC.

The chain carries TRBV9 and TRBJ2-7; TRBD1 matches 8 bases. Germline loops: CDR1 SGDLS, CDR2 YYNGEE. Trimming cost V 4 bases and J 5 bases; bases outside gene matches: 5. The CDR3 consists of 13 residues. CDR3 in DNA: TGTGCCAGCAGCCCCAGGACAGGGAACGAGCAGTACTTC. Translation gives CASSPRTGNEQYF. Looking up the rest from reference TRBV9 and TRBJ2-7 gives the full variable domain: DSGVTQTPKHLITATGQRVTLRCSPRSGDLSVYWYQQSLDQGLQFLIQYYNGEERAKGNILERFSAQQFPDLHSELNLSSLELGDSALYFCASSPRTGNEQYFGPGTRLTVT.

J is TRBJ2-1 and V is TRBV29-1; D uncertain. Germline V CDR1 and CDR2: SQVTM, ANQGSEA. CDR3 size: 12 residues. V was pared by 4 bases and J by 6 bases, with 10 bases between. CDR3 loop: CSVGAHINEQFF. CDR3 nucleotide sequence: TGCAGCGTTGGGGCCCATATCAATGAGCAGTTCTTC.

The chain links TRBV30 to TRBJ2-3, with 8 bases fitting TRBD2. CDR1 and CDR2 (germline): GTSNPN, SVGIG (reference sequence). Losses at the gene ends were 5 bases for V and 3 bases for J; bases not matched to a gene: 10. This CDR3 spans 15 amino acids. As DNA, the CDR3 is TGTGCCTGGGACCTTACGGGCGGGGGGACAGATACGCAGTATTTT. It specifies CAWDLTGGGTDTQYF.

The chain carries TRBV4-1 and TRBJ2-5; no reliable D call. Germline V gene sequence: CDR1 MGHRA, CDR2 YSYEKL. CDR3 length: 15 amino acids. Trimming stripped 0 bases from V and 4 bases from J, with 12 bases between. The CDR3 DNA sequence: TGCGCCAGCAGCCAAGAGGAGCGAGCGATAGAGACCCAGTACTTC. Translating gives CASSQEERAIETQYF.

V and J are TRBV29-1 and TRBJ2-2; a possible D gene is TRBD2 (6 bases). Trimming pared 4 bases from V and 0 bases from J, leaving 9 bases between. The CDR3 has 14 residues. CDR1 and CDR2 from the germline V gene are SQVTM and ANQGSEA. The CDR3 reads CSVGDFANTGELFF. DNA of the CDR3: TGCAGCGTTGGGGACTTTGCGAACACCGGGGAGCTGTTTTTT.

This chain connects TRBV12-2 to TRBJ2-3; no check of the table's D call, TRBD2, against the DNA was made. TRBV12-2 is tagged as a pseudogene. The CDR3 is made up of 14 amino acids. CDR3 bases: TGTGCAAGTCGCTTAGCGTACGGGAGTGGTACGCAGTATTTT. It codes for CASRLAYGSGTQYF.

The rearrangement links TRBV30 to TRBJ1-1; maybe TRBD1 (5 bases). Trimming shortened V by 2 bases and J by 2 bases, and 9 bases separated the two germline ends. The CDR3 length is 13 residues. CDR1 GTSNPN and CDR2 SVGIG come from the germline V gene (reference sequence). The CDR3: CAWSRQLNTEAFF. In nucleotides, the CDR3 is TGTGCCTGGAGTAGACAGCTTAACACTGAAGCTTTCTTT. The entire variable domain, with the rest obtained from reference TRBV30 and TRBJ1-1, is as follows: SQTIHQWPATLVQPVGSPLSLECTVEGTSNPNLYWYRQAAGRGLQLLFYSVGIGQISSEVPQNLSASRPQDRQFILSSKKLLLSDSGFYLCAWSRQLNTEAFFGQGTRLTVV.

The chain is built from TRBV5-1 and TRBJ1-2; TRBD1 is a possible D gene (5 bases). Germline CDR1 and CDR2: SGHRS and YFSETQ. This CDR3 has 14 amino acids. Trimming took 2 bases from V and 8 from J, leaving 16 bases between them. The CDR3 loop is CASSLGQKVMGYTF. CDR3 nucleotides: TGCGCCAGCAGCTTAGGACAAAAGGTGATGGGCTACACCTTC.

The J gene is TRBJ1-2, the V gene TRBV29-1, with TRBD1 identical over 9 bases. From germline, CDR1 is SQVTM and CDR2 ANQGSEA. J lost 4 bases, V lost 6 bases, and 3 bases had no gene match. CDR3 length: 12 amino acids. For the CDR3, the DNA is TGCAGCGTCGGGACAGGGCTCTATGGCTACACCTTC. Residues: CSVGTGLYGYTF.

The chain carries TRBV18 and TRBJ2-1, with 10 nucleotides matching TRBD2. The CDR3 totals 19 residues. Unmatched junction bases numbered 19, after V lost 4 bases and J lost 7 bases. The germline V gene encodes CDR1 KGHSH and CDR2 LQKENI. CDR3 amino acids: CASSLDSLLTSGVSNEQFF. Here the CDR3 DNA reads TGTGCCAGCTCACTTGACTCCCTCCTAACTAGCGGGGTGTCGAATGAGCAGTTCTTC.

V gene TRBV5-1 combines with J gene TRBJ2-1; a possible D gene is TRBD1 (6 bases). Germline V gene sequence: CDR1 SGHRS, CDR2 YFSETQ. Trimming took 0 bases from V and 6 from J, leaving 13 bases between them. There are 15 residues in the CDR3. Written as DNA, the CDR3 is TGCGCCAGCAGCTTGGAGGGGGTCTATCCCAATGAGCAGTTCTTC. Its protein product is CASSLEGVYPNEQFF.

Regarding this clone: An end of the junction does not agree with germline; a read error may underlie this. The CDR3 region has the DNA TGTGCTAGCAGCGCACTAGCGGGGGCCACCGGGGAGCTGTTTTTT. Its protein is CASSALAGATGELFF. This sequence joins TRBV7-7 and TRBJ2-2; 11 bases match TRBD2. Germline V gene lookup returns CDR1 SSHAT and CDR2 FNYEAQ (reference sequence). CDR3 length equals 15 residues.

The V call is TRBV2, the J call TRBJ2-5; D unresolved. V was shortened by 6 bases and J by 1 base, with 9 bases between the two germline ends. The CDR3 spans 13 residues. Germline V gives CDR1 SNHLY, CDR2 FYNNEI. The CDR3 nucleotides read TGTGCCAGCAGGGTGACTGCCCAAGAGACCCAGTACTTC. Translation gives CASRVTAQETQYF.

J is TRBJ1-6 and V is TRBV5-1; D gene uncertain. Germline assignment: CDR1 SGHRS and CDR2 YFSETQ. This CDR3 spans 13 amino acids. V dropped 0 bases and J dropped 7 bases, with 5 bases sitting between them. The CDR3 DNA reads TGCGCCAGCAGCTTGGCCGTCAATTCACCCCTCCACTTT. Translating gives CASSLAVNSPLHF.

This chain joins TRBV30 and TRBJ1-6; no definite D call. Germline CDR1 GTSNPN, CDR2 SVGIG (reference sequence). CDR3 length: 14 residues. With 3 bases removed from V and 10 bases from J, the gap between germline ends came to 16 bases. CDR3 in DNA: TGTGCCTGGAGCGGGGAACCGGAGGGATCACCCCTCCACTTT. Amino acid sequence: CAWSGEPEGSPLHF.

This chain connects TRBV30 to TRBJ2-5, with 8 nucleotides matching TRBD2. The CDR3 is 14 amino acids. Germline V gene sequence: CDR1 GTSNPN, CDR2 SVGIG (reference sequence). The junction had 10 bases not matched to a gene; V was cut back by 5 bases and J by 5 bases. The CDR3 coding sequence is TGTGCCTGGTCCATTAGCGGGGCGGGGGAGACCCAGTACTTC. Protein: CAWSISGAGETQYF.

V gene TRBV2 combines with J gene TRBJ2-5, with 9 bases that match TRBD2. The V and J ends lost 10 bases and 5 bases, in that order; junction bases with no gene match: 5. Germline CDR1 reads SNHLY; CDR2 reads FYNNEI. CDR3 size: 12 residues. DNA for the CDR3: TGTGCCACCGCGGGGGGGAAGGAGACCCAGTACTTC. Its protein product is CATAGGKETQYF.

The rearrangement links TRBV4-1 to TRBJ1-1; no reliable D call. Trimming took 4 bases from V and 4 from J, leaving 16 bases between them. CDR1 is MGHRA and CDR2 is YSYEKL in the germline V gene. This CDR3 has 15 residues. CDR3 coding DNA: TGCGCCAGCAGCCCCCACGCTACTACGGGCACTGAAGCTTTCTTT. Protein: CASSPHATTGTEAFF.

The chain employs TRBV7-8 and TRBJ1-5; D call uncertain. Germline V gene data show CDR1 as SGHVS and CDR2 as FQNEAQ. V was clipped by 1 base and J by 7 bases, with 8 bases between them. This CDR3 has 13 amino acids. CDR3 DNA sequence: TGTGCCAGCAGCTTAGACACAACCCAGCCCCAGCATTTT. Its protein is CASSLDTTQPQHF.